This T cell receptor beta chain stems from a study of technical replicates of blood from a handful of donors. The CDR3 extends over 13 amino acids. Per germline, CDR1 SNHLY and CDR2 FYNNEI. J was trimmed by 0 bases and V by 8 bases; bases with no gene match: 0. Clones were read by immunoSEQ multiplex PCR, and TCRdb kept only the in-frame ones, dropping some. The table shows about 14,000 clones, with 70% to 80% occurring only once. The material sequenced was PBMCs. The source is a human donor in good health. V usage is TRBV2 and J usage is TRBJ2-7; TRBD2 matches at 11 bases. CDR3 in amino acids: CASGTSGSYEQYF. CDR3 bases: TGTGCCAGCGGGACTAGCGGCTCCTACGAGCAGTACTTC.